These 17 T cell receptor beta chains share one sample of origin, sequenced in a study of T cell responses to AZD1222 COVID-19 vaccine. The repertoire was sequenced with immunoSEQ multiplex PCR; TCRdb's copy has only in-frame clones and lacks some. The sample includes 83,000 or so clones, roughly 88% of them seen just once. The sequencing used peripheral blood, collected on day 0 of MenACWY control vaccination. These receptors originate from an adult in good health.

The chain uses TRBV3-1 (or the pseudogene TRBV3-2) and TRBJ1-1; 9 bases are shared with TRBD1. From germline, CDR1 is LGHDT and CDR2 YNNKEL (reference sequence). Trimming removed 5 bases from V and 0 bases from J; junction bases left unmatched: 7. The CDR3 is 16 residues long. The CDR3 bases are TGTGCCAGCAGCTACGGGACAGGGATTATGAACACTGAAGCTTTCTTT. Its protein is CASSYGTGIMNTEAFF.

This sequence joins TRBV24-1 and TRBJ1-1, with a possible D match to TRBD1 (6 bases). The CDR3 covers 14 residues. V lost 9 bases and J 1 base, leaving 14 bases between the germline ends. CDR1 and CDR2 (germline): KGHDR, SFDVKD. CDR3 sequence reads: CATQPGGRNTEAFF. For the CDR3, the DNA is TGTGCCACCCAGCCCGGGGGCCGGAACACTGAAGCTTTCTTT.

The V and J genes are TRBV2 and TRBJ2-1; D is unclear. V was pared by 5 bases and J by 4 bases, with 15 bases between. The CDR3 contains 15 residues. In germline, CDR1 is SNHLY, CDR2 FYNNEI. CDR3 protein: CASSTNRASYNEQFF. CDR3 in DNA: TGTGCCAGCAGTACGAATCGGGCCTCGTACAATGAGCAGTTCTTC.

This clone occurred a few times. The chain employs TRBV19 and TRBJ1-1; TRBD1 matches 7 bases. The CDR3 runs to 16 residues. V shed 3 bases, J shed 2 bases, and the junction held 9 bases outside the gene matches. Germline values: CDR1 LNHDA, CDR2 SQIVND (reference sequence). CDR3 sequence (DNA): TGTGCCAGTAGTATGCCGACAGGGTTTCTTAACACTGAAGCTTTCTTT. Translating gives CASSMPTGFLNTEAFF.

The chain uses TRBV5-6 and TRBJ2-7; D assignment may be TRBD1 or TRBD2 (5 bases each). The V and J ends lost 3 bases and 6 bases respectively, with 19 bases between them. This CDR3 is built from 15 residues. In germline, CDR1 is SGHDT, CDR2 YYEEEE. CDR3 nucleotides: TGTGCCAGCAGCTCCTGGGGACGCCGGGGCCTCGAGCAGTACTTC. Protein sequence: CASSSWGRRGLEQYF.

The chain is built from TRBV7-2 and TRBJ2-2; 7 bases line up with TRBD2. This CDR3 spans 14 amino acids. After removal of 2 bases from V and 6 bases from J, the junction contained 3 bases not matched to a gene. Per germline, CDR1 SGHTA and CDR2 FQGNSA. The CDR3 is CASSLNRGAGELFF. The CDR3 nucleotides are TGTGCCAGCAGCTTAAACCGGGGGGCCGGGGAGCTGTTTTTT.

The rearrangement joins TRBV7-3 to TRBJ2-2, with 8 nucleotides matching TRBD1. V shed 1 base, J shed 4 bases, and the junction held 5 bases outside the gene matches. The CDR3 consists of 16 residues. CDR1 is SGHTA, CDR2 FQGTGA, per germline. The CDR3 spells CASSLMQGAVTGELFF. CDR3 DNA: TGTGCCAGCAGCTTAATGCAGGGGGCAGTCACCGGGGAGCTGTTTTTT.

The chain has TRBV28 and TRBJ2-3; D tentatively fits TRBD1 or TRBD2 (5 bases each). V was trimmed by 7 bases and J by 6 bases, leaving 17 bases between them. Germline values: CDR1 MDHEN, CDR2 SYDVKM. The CDR3 contains 14 residues. In nucleotides, the CDR3 is TGTGCCAGCACCCCACTGGGGGTCGTGGATACGCAGTATTTT. Protein sequence: CASTPLGVVDTQYF.

J is TRBJ2-5 and V is TRBV2; no clear D. V lost 4 bases to trimming and J lost 4 bases, with 10 bases between them. Germline CDR1 and CDR2: SNHLY and FYNNEI. This CDR3 has 13 residues. CDR3 in amino acids: CASSVWRSETQYF. The CDR3 nucleotides read TGTGCCAGCAGTGTATGGCGGTCAGAGACCCAGTACTTC.

The V gene is TRBV11-2, the J gene TRBJ2-1; 11 bases fit TRBD2. With 3 bases clipped from V and 6 bases from J, the junction kept 13 bases outside the gene matches. The CDR3 is made up of 18 amino acids. The germline V gene has CDR1 SGHAT and CDR2 FQNNGV. The CDR3 loop reads CASSFLSPTSGRVNEQFF. In nucleotides, the CDR3 is TGTGCCAGCAGCTTCCTTTCACCTACTAGCGGGAGAGTCAATGAGCAGTTCTTC. Combining the CDR3 with reference TRBV11-2 and TRBJ2-1 gives the whole variable domain EAGVAQSPRYKIIEKRQSVAFWCNPISGHATLYWYQQILGQGPKLLIQFQNNGVVDDSQLPKDRFSAERLKGVDSTLKIQPAKLEDSAVYLCASSFLSPTSGRVNEQFFGPGTRLTVL.

V is TRBV7-2 and J is TRBJ2-4; 7 bases are shared with TRBD2. Looked up from germline, CDR1 is SGHTA and CDR2 is FQGNSA. The CDR3 is made up of 16 amino acids. V gave up 5 bases and J gave up 1 base; unmatched junction bases: 8. The CDR3 DNA is TGTGCCAGCAGCCGGGAGGTAGGGGAGGCCAAAAACATTCAGTACTTC. Protein sequence: CASSREVGEAKNIQYF.

This chain uses TRBV10-3 with TRBJ2-1, with TRBD2 identical over 7 bases. J lost 2 bases, V lost 8 bases, and 12 bases had no gene match. CDR1 is ENHRY, CDR2 SYGVKD, per germline. CDR3 size: 16 residues. Written as DNA, the CDR3 is TGTGCCATCGGCCGGGGTCCTAGCGGCACCTACAATGAGCAGTTCTTC. It specifies CAIGRGPSGTYNEQFF.

This clone has just one count. CDR3 DNA: TGTGCCAGCAGCCCCGGGGCGGCCCAGTACTTC. Its translation is CASSPGAAQYF. The chain employs TRBV11-2 and TRBJ2-5; D possibly uses TRBD1 or TRBD2 (5 bases each). Trimming shortened V by 5 bases and J by 9 bases, and 10 bases separated the two germline ends. The germline V gene has CDR1 SGHAT and CDR2 FQNNGV. This CDR3 is built from 11 residues. The full variable domain, with the rest looked up from reference TRBV11-2 and TRBJ2-5, is EAGVAQSPRYKIIEKRQSVAFWCNPISGHATLYWYQQILGQGPKLLIQFQNNGVVDDSQLPKDRFSAERLKGVDSTLKIQPAKLEDSAVYLCASSPGAAQYFGPGTRLLVL.

The V call is TRBV7-6, the J call TRBJ1-3; weak D call: TRBD1 (5 bases). Germline CDR1 is SGHVS and CDR2 is FNYEAQ. The CDR3 loop spans 16 amino acids. Trimming removed 5 bases at V and 0 bases at J, with 14 bases between. The CDR3 nucleotides read TGTGCCAGCAGCCCGAGGATGGGGGGCTCTGGAAACACCATATATTTT. As protein: CASSPRMGGSGNTIYF.

This clone appeared a single time. The chain links TRBV20-1 to TRBJ1-4, with TRBD1 matching over 7 bases. The trim removed 3 bases at V and 8 bases at J, leaving 9 bases unmatched. Germline V gives CDR1 DFQATT, CDR2 SNEGSKA (reference sequence). The CDR3 spans 14 residues. The CDR3 protein is CSASLTGYGEKLFF. The CDR3 DNA is TGCAGTGCTAGTTTGACAGGGTACGGAGAAAAACTGTTTTTT.

The genes are TRBV30 and TRBJ1-1; a weak D match, TRBD1 (6 bases). This CDR3 comprises 15 residues. Germline CDR1 is GTSNPN and CDR2 is SVGIG (reference sequence). V was trimmed by 0 bases and J by 6 bases, leaving 17 bases between them. Here the CDR3 reads CAWSVGGAGVAEAFF. The CDR3, as DNA: TGTGCCTGGAGTGTAGGGGGAGCAGGGGTCGCTGAAGCTTTCTTT. The variable domain in full, completed from reference TRBV30 and TRBJ1-1, reads SQTIHQWPATLVQPVGSPLSLECTVEGTSNPNLYWYRQAAGRGLQLLFYSVGIGQISSEVPQNLSASRPQDRQFILSSKKLLLSDSGFYLCAWSVGGAGVAEAFFGQGTRLTVV.

The chain uses TRBV7-9 and TRBJ1-1; 10 nucleotides line up with TRBD1. CDR3 length equals 14 residues. Germline CDR1 is SEHNR and CDR2 is FQNEAQ (reference sequence). V trimming: 3 bases; J trimming: 6 bases; junction bases outside the gene matches: 4. The CDR3 here is CASSLGQGLAEAFF. CDR3 in DNA: TGTGCCAGCAGCTTGGGACAGGGGTTAGCTGAAGCTTTCTTT.